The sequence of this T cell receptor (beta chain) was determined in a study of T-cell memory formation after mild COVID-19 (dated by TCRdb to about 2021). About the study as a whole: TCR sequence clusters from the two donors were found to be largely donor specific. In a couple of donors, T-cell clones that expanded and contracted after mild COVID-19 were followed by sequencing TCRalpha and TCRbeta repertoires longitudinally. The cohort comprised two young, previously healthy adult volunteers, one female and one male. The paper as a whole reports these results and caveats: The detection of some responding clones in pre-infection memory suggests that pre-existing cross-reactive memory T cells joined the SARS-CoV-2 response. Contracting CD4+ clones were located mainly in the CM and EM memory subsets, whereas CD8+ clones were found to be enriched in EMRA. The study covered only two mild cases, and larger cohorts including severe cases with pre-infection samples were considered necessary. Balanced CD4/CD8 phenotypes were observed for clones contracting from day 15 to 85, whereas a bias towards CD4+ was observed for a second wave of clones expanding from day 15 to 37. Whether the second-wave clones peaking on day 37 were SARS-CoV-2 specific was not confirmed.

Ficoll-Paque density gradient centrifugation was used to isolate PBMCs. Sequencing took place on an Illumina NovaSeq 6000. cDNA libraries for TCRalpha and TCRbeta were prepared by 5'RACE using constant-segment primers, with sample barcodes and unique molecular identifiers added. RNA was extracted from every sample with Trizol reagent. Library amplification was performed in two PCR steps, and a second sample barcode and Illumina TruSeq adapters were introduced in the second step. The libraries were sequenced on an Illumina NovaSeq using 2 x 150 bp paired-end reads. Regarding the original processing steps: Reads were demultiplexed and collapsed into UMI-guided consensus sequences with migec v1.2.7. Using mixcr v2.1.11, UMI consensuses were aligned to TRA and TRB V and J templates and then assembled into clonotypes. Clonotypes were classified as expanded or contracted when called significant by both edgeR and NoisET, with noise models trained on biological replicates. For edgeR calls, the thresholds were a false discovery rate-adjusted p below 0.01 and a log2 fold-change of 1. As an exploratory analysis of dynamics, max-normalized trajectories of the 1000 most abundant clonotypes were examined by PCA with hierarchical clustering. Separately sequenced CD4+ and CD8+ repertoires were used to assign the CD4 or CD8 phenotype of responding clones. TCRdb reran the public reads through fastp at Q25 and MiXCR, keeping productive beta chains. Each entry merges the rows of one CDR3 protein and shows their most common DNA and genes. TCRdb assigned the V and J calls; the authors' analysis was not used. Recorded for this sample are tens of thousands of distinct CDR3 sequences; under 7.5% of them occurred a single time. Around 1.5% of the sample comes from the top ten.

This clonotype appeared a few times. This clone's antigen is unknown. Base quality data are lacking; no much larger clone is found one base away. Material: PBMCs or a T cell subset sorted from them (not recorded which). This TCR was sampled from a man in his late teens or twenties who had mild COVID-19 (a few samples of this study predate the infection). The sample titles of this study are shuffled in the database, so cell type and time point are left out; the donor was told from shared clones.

The CDR3 amino acid sequence is: CASRQGTDTQYF. The DNA sequence is given as TGTGCCAGTAGACAGGGGACAGATACGCAGTATTTT. Here the chain combines TRBV12-3 or TRBV12-4 and TRBJ2-3, with TRBD1 matching 8 junction bases. V has 9 bases trimmed and J has 3 bases trimmed; junction bases matching no gene number 2. Taken from cysteine to phenylalanine, the CDR3 has 12 residues. The DNA shown is the 36-base CDR3, in frame from base 1.